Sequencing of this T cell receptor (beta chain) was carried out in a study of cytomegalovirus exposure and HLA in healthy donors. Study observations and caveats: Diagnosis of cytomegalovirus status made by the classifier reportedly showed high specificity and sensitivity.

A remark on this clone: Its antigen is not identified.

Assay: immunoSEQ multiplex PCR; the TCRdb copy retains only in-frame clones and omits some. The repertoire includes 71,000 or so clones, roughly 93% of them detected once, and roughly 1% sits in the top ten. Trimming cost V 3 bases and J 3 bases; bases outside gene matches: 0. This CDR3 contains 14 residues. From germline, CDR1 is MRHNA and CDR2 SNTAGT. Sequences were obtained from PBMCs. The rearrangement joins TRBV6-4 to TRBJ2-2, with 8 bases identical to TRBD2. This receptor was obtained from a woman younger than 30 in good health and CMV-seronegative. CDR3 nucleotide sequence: TGTGCCAGCAGTGAACTAGCGGACACCGGGGAGCTGTTTTTT. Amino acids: CASSELADTGELFF.